The clone carrying this T cell receptor (beta chain) was recorded many times. The sample is drawn from a study of T-cell reconstitution after alpha-beta-depleted transplantation in children. Researchers prepared the TCRbeta library using unique molecular identifiers, the study reports. TCRdb itself ran the PCR reads through MiXCR, one entry per CDR3 protein. The sample has some 70,000 distinct CDR3 sequences; around 7.9% are singletons. The CDR3 loop spans 15 amino acids. Germline loops: CDR1 SGHRS, CDR2 YFSETQ. The V gene lost 3 bases and the J gene lost 5 bases, with 17 bases spanning the gap. The source is a human donor who donated a stem cell graft to a child with acute lymphoblastic leukemia. The chain employs TRBV5-1 and TRBJ2-5, with a possible D match to TRBD1 (6 bases). Sample: PBMCs from the stem cell graft donor, taken from the stem cell graft. For the CDR3, the DNA is TGCGCCAGCAGCTGGAACCCAGGGGTCCGGGAGACCCAGTACTTC. Its translation: CASSWNPGVRETQYF.